The 21 T cell receptor beta chains below come from one sample, sequenced in a study of PD-1 blockade in classical Hodgkin lymphoma. The table came from immunoSEQ multiplex PCR; TCRdb's copy has only in-frame clones and leaves some out. The sample lists approximately 84,000 clones; around 86% were seen once. The patients all showed relapse after autologous stem cell transplantation, while their brentuximab vedotin exposure varied. The material sequenced was peripheral blood mononuclear cells (PBMCs), taken at baseline. These receptors were obtained from a human donor with classical Hodgkin lymphoma.

This chain links TRBV6-1 with TRBJ1-1, with TRBD1 as a possible D gene (6 bases). V lost 5 bases, J lost 5 bases, and 15 bases lay in between. The CDR3 has 14 residues. The germline CDR1 and CDR2 sequences are MNHNS and SASEGT. The CDR3 sequence is CASSTDSSRTEAFF. CDR3 DNA: TGTGCCAGCAGTACGGACAGCTCGAGGACTGAAGCTTTCTTT.

This chain links TRBV5-1 with TRBJ2-5, with no clear D. Germline CDR1 and CDR2: SGHRS and YFSETQ. This CDR3 has 14 residues. Between the trimmed V and J ends, which lost 0 bases and 1 base, there was a span of 7 bases. CDR3 in amino acids: CASSLAQSQETQYF. Written as DNA, the CDR3 is TGCGCCAGCAGCTTGGCGCAGAGCCAAGAGACCCAGTACTTC.

The chain joins TRBV7-9 to TRBJ1-1, with 8 positions matching TRBD1. The germline gives CDR1 SEHNR, CDR2 FQNEAQ (reference sequence). With 6 bases clipped from V and 7 bases from J, the junction kept 16 bases outside the gene matches. CDR3 length equals 16 residues. In DNA form, the CDR3 reads TGTGCCAGCAGAATAACAAGGGACAGGCCAGGGGATGAAGCTTTCTTT. Protein product: CASRITRDRPGDEAFF.

This sequence joins TRBV4-3 and TRBJ1-4; possible D gene TRBD1, 5 bases. CDR3 length equals 15 residues. CDR1 is LGHNA, CDR2 YSLEER, per germline. The V gene lost 1 base and the J gene lost 4 bases, with 10 bases spanning the gap. The CDR3 nucleotides are TGCGCCAGCAGCCAAGGGGGCATTGGTAATGAAAAACTGTTTTTT. Protein product: CASSQGGIGNEKLFF.

This clone has just one count. The genes are TRBV19 and TRBJ1-2, with 8 bases aligning to TRBD1. Germline V gene data show CDR1 as LNHDA and CDR2 as SQIVND (reference sequence). This CDR3 spans 15 amino acids. V trimming: 1 base; J trimming: 8 bases; junction bases outside the gene matches: 9. The CDR3, as DNA: TGTGCCAGTAGTATAGGGACAGGGACAAGTCACGGCTACACCTTC. Protein product: CASSIGTGTSHGYTF.

The genes are TRBV7-2 and TRBJ1-2, with D tentatively TRBD1 (6 bases). This CDR3 has 14 amino acids. V was shortened by 3 bases and J by 7 bases, with 15 bases between the two germline ends. Per germline, CDR1 SGHTA and CDR2 FQGNSA. The CDR3, as DNA: TGTGCCAGCAGCTTGAAACAGGGAGTGAGTGGCTACACCTTC. Translating gives CASSLKQGVSGYTF.

The chain carries TRBV29-1 and TRBJ1-1; possibly TRBD1 for D (6 bases). The CDR3 loop spans 12 amino acids. V shed 4 bases and J shed 7 bases, with 13 bases lying between them. Per the germline V gene, CDR1 is SQVTM and CDR2 is ANQGSEA. The CDR3 is CSVVSGGGEAFF. CDR3 DNA: TGCAGCGTTGTCTCGGGGGGCGGTGAAGCTTTCTTT.

The V and J genes are TRBV11-2 and TRBJ2-3; maybe TRBD2 (5 bases). The CDR3 is 13 amino acids. V lost 1 base and J lost 5, with 7 bases in between. CDR1 and CDR2 (germline): SGHAT, FQNNGV. The CDR3 here is CASSLGAGDTQYF. CDR3 nucleotide sequence: TGTGCCAGCAGCTTAGGGGCGGGAGATACGCAGTATTTT.

This clone is a singleton in its sample. The V gene is TRBV11-2, the J gene TRBJ1-1; D is unclear. V shed 4 bases and J shed 0 bases, with 15 bases lying between them. Germline values: CDR1 SGHAT, CDR2 FQNNGV. The CDR3 sequence is 16 residues long. The CDR3 DNA reads TGTGCCAGCAGCTCAGGTAAAACAGCCATGAACACTGAAGCTTTCTTT. Amino acid sequence: CASSSGKTAMNTEAFF.

The CDR3 sequence is CASSLDRDVGQPQHF. The CDR3, as DNA: TGTGCCAGCAGCCTGGACAGGGACGTGGGTCAGCCCCAGCATTTT. The V and J genes are TRBV7-9 and TRBJ1-5; 8 bases map to TRBD1. CDR1 and CDR2 from the germline V gene are SEHNR and FQNEAQ (reference sequence). The CDR3 has 15 residues. The V gene end was trimmed by 5 bases and the J gene end by 6 bases; junction bases not matched to a gene: 9.

This clone turned up a few times. This chain links TRBV6-4 with TRBJ2-6; D is undetermined. Germline loops: CDR1 MRHNA, CDR2 SNTAGT. This CDR3 comprises 14 residues. V was clipped by 10 bases and J by 0 bases, with 10 bases between them. The CDR3 reads CATRTDSGANVLTF. DNA of the CDR3: TGTGCCACTCGGACGGACTCTGGGGCCAACGTCCTGACTTTC.

V usage is TRBV27 and J usage is TRBJ2-4; no definite D call. Between the trimmed V and J ends, which lost 3 bases and 0 bases, there was a span of 15 bases. The CDR3 sequence is 17 residues long. Germline V CDR1 and CDR2: MNHEY, SMNVEV (reference sequence). As DNA, the CDR3 is TGTGCCAGCAGTTTCGGGTCCCAACCCCTAGCCAAAAACATTCAGTACTTC. Its protein is CASSFGSQPLAKNIQYF.

This chain connects TRBV2 to TRBJ1-2, with D tentatively TRBD1 (5 bases). There are 14 residues in the CDR3. Trimming removed 2 bases at V and 1 base at J, with 8 bases between. The germline V gene has CDR1 SNHLY and CDR2 FYNNEI. CDR3 loop: CASSERGGNYGYTF. The CDR3 DNA reads TGTGCCAGCAGTGAACGGGGGGGTAACTATGGCTACACCTTC.

CDR3 coding DNA: TGTGCCACCAGCAGAGAGTTCCAGGGGGCAGGTGAGGCTTTCTTT. Translating gives CATSREFQGAGEAFF. This chain links TRBV15 with TRBJ1-1, with 8 bases identical to TRBD1. Trimming at V came to 0 bases and at J to 11 bases, leaving 11 bases not matched to a gene. This CDR3 comprises 15 residues. Germline-derived CDR1 and CDR2 are LNHNV and YYDKDF (reference sequence). Variable domain in full (rest from reference TRBV15 and TRBJ1-1): DAMVIQNPRYQVTQFGKPVTLSCSQTLNHNVMYWYQQKSSQAPKLLFHYYDKDFNNEADTPDNFQSRRPNTSFCFLDIRSPGLGDTAMYLCATSREFQGAGEAFFGQGTRLTVV.

The chain couples TRBV29-1 to TRBJ2-1; 7 nucleotides match TRBD2. The germline V gene encodes CDR1 SQVTM and CDR2 ANQGSEA. The J segment lost 7 bases and the V segment lost 4 bases, leaving 13 bases of the junction unmatched. This CDR3 is 15 amino acids long. This CDR3 reads CSVAGLAAFVNEQFF. The CDR3 bases are TGCAGCGTTGCTGGGCTAGCGGCGTTTGTGAATGAGCAGTTCTTC.

The rearrangement links TRBV5-6 to TRBJ2-7; the D is unclear. Germline CDR1 and CDR2: SGHDT and YYEEEE. Trimming shortened V by 5 bases and J by 0 bases, and 12 bases separated the two germline ends. The CDR3 is 14 residues long. The chain's CDR3 is CASSLSRSSYEQYF. In nucleotides, the CDR3 is TGTGCCAGCAGTTTAAGCAGATCCTCCTACGAGCAGTACTTC.

The rearrangement uses TRBV30 and TRBJ1-2; D perhaps matches TRBD1 (5 bases). Germline values: CDR1 GTSNPN, CDR2 SVGIG (reference sequence). V was pared by 0 bases and J by 6 bases, with 26 bases between. The CDR3 is 18 residues long. The CDR3 protein is CAWSVPGQGRAELHGYTF. CDR3 DNA sequence: TGTGCCTGGAGTGTACCAGGGCAGGGTCGTGCGGAGCTGCATGGCTACACCTTC.

The rearrangement links TRBV30 to TRBJ1-1; 7 positions agree with TRBD1. CDR3 length equals 14 residues. Trimming removed 3 bases from V and 2 bases from J; junction bases left unmatched: 6. Germline lookup yields CDR1 GTSNPN and CDR2 SVGIG (reference sequence). The CDR3 DNA reads as TGTGCCTGGAGGACCGGGACAGCAAACACTGAAGCTTTCTTT. This translates into CAWRTGTANTEAFF.

The CDR3 protein is CASSESRTDQPQHF. CDR3 nucleotides: TGCGCCAGCAGTGAATCAAGGACCGATCAGCCCCAGCATTTT. V is TRBV10-1 and J is TRBJ1-5, with D hard to call. The CDR3 runs 14 residues. Trimming cost V 3 bases and J 5 bases, with 11 bases left between them. CDR1 is WNHNN and CDR2 is SYGVQD in the germline V gene (reference sequence).

The count of this clone is one. The V call is TRBV7-9, the J call TRBJ1-2; 10 positions agree with TRBD1. Per the germline V gene, CDR1 is SEHNR and CDR2 is FQNEAQ (reference sequence). The CDR3 runs 15 residues. The ends lost 0 bases at V and 6 bases at J; junction bases unmatched: 4. In nucleotides, the CDR3 is TGTGCCAGCAGCTTAGCAGGGACAGGGGCTAATGGCTACACCTTC. Translation: CASSLAGTGANGYTF.

This chain links TRBV19 with TRBJ2-1, with no clear D. The CDR3 is 14 residues long. Trimming left V 6 bases short and J 4 bases short, with 13 bases between. The germline V gene encodes CDR1 LNHDA and CDR2 SQIVND (reference sequence). The chain's CDR3 is CASSFDPYYNEQFF. The CDR3 DNA follows: TGTGCCAGTAGCTTCGACCCTTATTACAATGAGCAGTTCTTC.